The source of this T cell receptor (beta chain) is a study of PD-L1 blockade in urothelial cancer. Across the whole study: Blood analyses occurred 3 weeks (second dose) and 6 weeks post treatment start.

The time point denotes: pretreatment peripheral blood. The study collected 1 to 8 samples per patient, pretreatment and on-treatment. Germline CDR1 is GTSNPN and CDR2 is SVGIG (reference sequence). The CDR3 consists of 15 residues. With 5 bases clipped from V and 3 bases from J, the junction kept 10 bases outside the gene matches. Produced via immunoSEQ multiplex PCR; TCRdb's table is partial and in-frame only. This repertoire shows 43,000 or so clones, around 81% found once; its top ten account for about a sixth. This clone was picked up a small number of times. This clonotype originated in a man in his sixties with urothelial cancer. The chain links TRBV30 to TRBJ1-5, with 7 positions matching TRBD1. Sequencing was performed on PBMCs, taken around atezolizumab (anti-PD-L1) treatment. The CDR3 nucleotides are TGTGCCTGGCAATCGTCCGGGACAGCCAATCAGCCCCAGCATTTT. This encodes CAWQSSGTANQPQHF.